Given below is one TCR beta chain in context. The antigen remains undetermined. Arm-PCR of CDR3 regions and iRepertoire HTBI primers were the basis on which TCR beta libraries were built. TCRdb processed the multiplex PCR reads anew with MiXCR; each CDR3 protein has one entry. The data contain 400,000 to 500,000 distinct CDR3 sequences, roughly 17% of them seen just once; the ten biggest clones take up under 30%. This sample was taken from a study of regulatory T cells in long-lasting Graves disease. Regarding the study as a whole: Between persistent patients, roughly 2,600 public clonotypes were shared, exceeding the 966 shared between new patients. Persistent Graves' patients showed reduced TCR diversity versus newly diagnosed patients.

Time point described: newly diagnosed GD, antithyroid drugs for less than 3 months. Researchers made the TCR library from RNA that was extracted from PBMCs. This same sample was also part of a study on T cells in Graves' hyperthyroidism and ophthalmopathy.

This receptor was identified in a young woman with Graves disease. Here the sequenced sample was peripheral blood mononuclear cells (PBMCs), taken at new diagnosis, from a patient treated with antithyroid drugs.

Here the CDR3 DNA reads TGTGCCAGTAGTGTCGGGACAGGGTACAATGAGCAGTTCTTC. Amino acids: CASSVGTGYNEQFF. V and J are TRBV19 and TRBJ2-1; 9 nucleotides align to TRBD1. The germline V gene encodes CDR1 LNHDA and CDR2 SQIVND (reference sequence). The CDR3 has 14 amino acids. Trimming removed 5 bases from V and 4 bases from J; junction bases left unmatched: 3. The full variable domain, with the rest looked up from reference TRBV19 and TRBJ2-1, is DGGITQSPKYLFRKEGQNVTLSCEQNLNHDAMYWYRQDPGQGLRLIYYSQIVNDFQKGDIAEGYSVSREKKESFPLTVTSAQKNPTAFYLCASSVGTGYNEQFFGPGTRLTVL.